One sample yielded the 24 T cell receptor beta chains listed below, sequenced in a study of blood T cells in healthy people across ages. Using a J-beta primer mix together with a sample-barcoded 5' primer, a second PCR was run for roughly 6 to 12 cycles. TCRdb recomputed calls from the 5' RACE reads with MiXCR, one row per CDR3 protein. The sample includes more than 650,000 distinct CDR3 sequences, 53% of them seen just once. The sequencing input was blood. The receptors shown here come from an elderly man in good health.

This chain links TRBV10-3 with TRBJ2-1; D is unclear. CDR3 length equals 13 residues. Germline V gene data show CDR1 as ENHRY and CDR2 as SYGVKD. Trimming pared 6 bases from V and 6 bases from J, leaving 12 bases between. The CDR3 is CAISPDVGNEQFF. The CDR3 nucleotides read TGTGCCATCAGCCCAGACGTAGGCAATGAGCAGTTCTTC.

The chain links TRBV27 to TRBJ2-1; possible D gene TRBD1, 5 bases. V gave up 5 bases and J gave up 3 bases, with 14 bases separating them. CDR1 MNHEY and CDR2 SMNVEV come from the germline V gene (reference sequence). CDR3 length equals 15 residues. This CDR3 is CASSPLTVIYNEQFF. The DNA for the CDR3 is TGTGCCAGCAGTCCTCTGACAGTGATCTACAATGAGCAGTTCTTC.

Comments on this clonotype: With a much larger clone just one base away, this may be a read error. The J gene is TRBJ2-3, the V gene TRBV29-1; D gene ambiguous. CDR1 is SQVTM and CDR2 is ANQGSEA in the germline V gene. V was shortened by 8 bases and J by 14 bases, with 20 bases between the two germline ends. This CDR3 is 11 amino acids long. The CDR3 DNA follows: TGCAGCACTTTACATTCCGGAGACGCGTATTTT. Encoded protein: CSTLHSGDAYF.

The genes are TRBV9 and TRBJ1-2, with TRBD1 matching 9 bases. This CDR3 is built from 14 residues. V lost 3 bases and J lost 2; bases outside the gene matches: 2. In germline, CDR1 is SGDLS, CDR2 YYNGEE. Here the CDR3 DNA reads TGTGCCAGCAGCGAGGGGACAGGGAACTATGGCTACACCTTC. This encodes CASSEGTGNYGYTF.

The genes are TRBV20-1 and TRBJ2-1; 12 nucleotides align to TRBD2. J was trimmed by 7 bases and V by 1 base; bases with no gene match: 11. The CDR3 length is 17 residues. Germline loops: CDR1 DFQATT, CDR2 SNEGSKA (reference sequence). CDR3 region: CSARVLTSGRVSNEQFF. CDR3 in DNA: TGCAGTGCTAGAGTTTTGACTAGCGGGAGAGTTAGTAATGAGCAGTTCTTC.

The genes are TRBV20-1 and TRBJ1-5, with D maybe TRBD1 (5 bases). V shed 0 bases and J shed 2 bases, with 14 bases lying between them. Germline CDR1 reads DFQATT; CDR2 reads SNEGSKA (reference sequence). CDR3 length: 16 residues. The CDR3 bases are TGCAGTGCTAGAGATAGTAGGGCGGGGGGCAATCAGCCCCAGCATTTT. Encoded protein: CSARDSRAGGNQPQHF.

This chain uses TRBV6-5 with TRBJ2-1; TRBD2 agrees at 7 bases. Germline CDR1 and CDR2: MNHEY and SVGAGI. This CDR3 contains 12 residues. CDR3 DNA sequence: TGTGCTTCCGGGAGGTGGGGGAATGAGCAGTTCTTC. Its translation is CASGRWGNEQFF.

The V gene is TRBV20-1, the J gene TRBJ2-3; TRBD2 aligns across 7 bases. CDR1 and CDR2 from the germline V gene are DFQATT and SNEGSKA (reference sequence). The junction had 10 bases not matched to a gene; V was cut back by 6 bases and J by 1 base. This CDR3 is 15 amino acids long. The DNA for the CDR3 is TGCAGTGCCGCGGCGGCGGGAGAGGGCACAGATACGCAGTATTTT. As protein: CSAAAAGEGTDTQYF.

The V call is TRBV12-3 or TRBV12-4, the J call TRBJ1-5, with 7 bases matching TRBD1. There are 18 residues in the CDR3. With V trimmed by 4 bases and J by 0 bases, 12 bases remained unmatched. In DNA form, the CDR3 reads TGTGCCAGCAGTTCAGGGGGTAGGGTCTCAAATAGCAATCAGCCCCAGCATTTT. Protein product: CASSSGGRVSNSNQPQHF.

This clonotype has just a few counts. The chain uses TRBV13 and TRBJ2-4; D gene ambiguous. The DNA end is a closer match to TRBJ2-7, so the J assignment may be wrong. This CDR3 is 14 amino acids long. Germline V lookup: CDR1 PRHDT, CDR2 FYEKMQ (reference sequence). The CDR3 bases are TGTGCCAGCAGCCCGACTCGTTCTTCCAACGAGCAGTACTTC. Translation gives CASSPTRSSNEQYF.

The rearrangement links TRBV4-1 to TRBJ2-7, with D possibly matching TRBD2 (5 bases). V was trimmed by 1 base and J by 3 bases, leaving 13 bases between them. Germline loops: CDR1 MGHRA, CDR2 YSYEKL. The CDR3 is made up of 15 amino acids. This CDR3 reads CASSQGAEIYYEQYF. For the CDR3, the DNA is TGCGCCAGCAGCCAAGGAGCGGAGATCTACTACGAGCAGTACTTC.

J is TRBJ2-4 and V is TRBV11-3; 11 bases are a match to TRBD1. The J call is doubtful: the DNA matches TRBJ2-5 better. From germline, CDR1 is SGHNT and CDR2 YENEEA. This CDR3 is 17 amino acids long. DNA of the CDR3: TGTGCCAGCAGCTTAGGTGGGACAGGGGGTCCGGGGGAGACCCAGTACTTC. It yields the protein CASSLGGTGGPGETQYF.

This chain's CDR3 is CASSPNRGSLNEQFF. DNA of the CDR3: TGTGCCAGCAGCCCTAACAGGGGGAGTTTAAATGAGCAGTTCTTC. The rearrangement joins TRBV7-9 to TRBJ2-1; 8 bases match TRBD1. Germline values: CDR1 SEHNR, CDR2 FQNEAQ (reference sequence). This CDR3 comprises 15 residues. After removal of 5 bases from V and 7 bases from J, the junction contained 10 bases not matched to a gene. Full variable domain (rest looked up from reference TRBV7-9 and TRBJ2-1): DTGVSQNPRHKITKRGQNVTFRCDPISEHNRLYWYRQTLGQGPEFLTYFQNEAQLEKSRLLSDRFSAERPKGSFSTLEIQRTEQGDSAMYLCASSPNRGSLNEQFFGPGTRLTVL.

This rearrangement joins TRBV20-1 to TRBJ2-7; 10 bases are shared with TRBD1. CDR1 is DFQATT, CDR2 SNEGSKA, per germline (reference sequence). V trimming: 6 bases; J trimming: 6 bases; junction bases outside the gene matches: 11. The CDR3 totals 14 residues. For the CDR3, the DNA is TGCAGTGCCCCGTCAGGACAGGGGGTCTCCGAGCAGTACTTC. Amino acid sequence: CSAPSGQGVSEQYF.

The gene calls are TRBV10-3 and TRBJ2-3; possibly TRBD1 for D (6 bases). Germline V gene lookup returns CDR1 ENHRY and CDR2 SYGVKD. V lost 3 bases and J lost 6, with 13 bases in between. The CDR3 is made up of 14 amino acids. The CDR3 sequence is CAISEPDSSDTQYF. The CDR3, as DNA: TGTGCCATCAGTGAACCGGACAGTAGTGATACGCAGTATTTT.

The gene calls are TRBV10-3 and TRBJ2-1; D might be TRBD2 (7 bases). CDR1 is ENHRY, CDR2 SYGVKD, per germline. The CDR3 has 14 residues. With 6 bases removed from V and 13 bases from J, the gap between germline ends came to 22 bases. The CDR3 DNA reads TGTGCCATCAGGTCCACGGGGGCGGGAGAGACCCAGTTCTTC. As protein: CAIRSTGAGETQFF.

The rearrangement joins TRBV25-1 to TRBJ1-1; 7 bases fit TRBD1. Germline CDR1 and CDR2: MGHDK and SYGVNS. The CDR3 is 15 amino acids. The J segment lost 6 bases and the V segment lost 6 bases, leaving 13 bases of the junction unmatched. This CDR3 is CASRATGTFHSEAFF. As DNA, the CDR3 is TGTGCCAGCAGGGCGACAGGGACCTTCCACTCTGAAGCTTTCTTT. The full variable domain, rest sourced from reference TRBV25-1 and TRBJ1-1, is EADIYQTPRYLVIGTGKKITLECSQTMGHDKMYWYQQDPGMELHLIHYSYGVNSTEKGDLSSESTVSRIRTEHFPLTLESARPSHTSQYLCASRATGTFHSEAFFGQGTRLTVV.

V gene TRBV24-1 combines with J gene TRBJ1-2; no reliable D call. Trimming took 2 bases from V and 3 from J, leaving 6 bases between them. The CDR3 loop spans 13 amino acids. CDR1 and CDR2 from the germline V gene are KGHDR and SFDVKD. The CDR3 DNA sequence: TGTGCCACCAGTGATTCCGACGACTATGGCTACACCTTC. Translating gives CATSDSDDYGYTF.

This chain connects TRBV9 to TRBJ2-5, with D uncertain. CDR1 SGDLS and CDR2 YYNGEE come from the germline V gene. With 0 bases removed from V and 5 bases from J, the gap between germline ends came to 11 bases. The CDR3 length is 14 residues. CDR3: CASSVGVKGETQYF. The CDR3, as DNA: TGTGCCAGCAGCGTAGGAGTGAAGGGCGAGACCCAGTACTTC.

The chain uses TRBV2 and TRBJ1-1, with no clear D. The V gene lost 0 bases and the J gene lost 1 base, with 6 bases spanning the gap. The CDR3 contains 14 residues. CDR1 is SNHLY and CDR2 is FYNNEI in the germline V gene. Written as DNA, the CDR3 is TGTGCCAGCAGTGAAGCTCACTCGAACACTGAAGCTTTCTTT. Its protein product is CASSEAHSNTEAFF.

CDR3 protein: CASSKLGGLAGQFSYNEQFF. The CDR3 DNA sequence: TGTGCCAGCAGTAAACTAGGGGGACTAGCGGGACAGTTCTCCTACAATGAGCAGTTCTTC. The chain employs TRBV9 and TRBJ2-1, with 13 bases identical to TRBD2. Germline V gives CDR1 SGDLS, CDR2 YYNGEE. The CDR3 extends over 20 amino acids. The V gene end was trimmed by 5 bases and the J gene end by 0 bases; junction bases not matched to a gene: 14.

This chain links TRBV7-6 with TRBJ1-2, with 9 bases lining up with TRBD1. V lost 5 bases to trimming and J lost 4 bases; unmatched junction nucleotides: 8. The CDR3 runs 15 residues. From germline, CDR1 is SGHVS and CDR2 FNYEAQ. The CDR3 bases are TGTGCCAGCAGCCTGGGGACAGGGCCGCTCTATGGCTACACCTTC. This sequence encodes CASSLGTGPLYGYTF. The whole variable domain, filled in from reference TRBV7-6 and TRBJ1-2, reads GAGVSQSPRYKVTKRGQDVALRCDPISGHVSLYWYRQALGQGPEFLTYFNYEAQQDKSGLPNDRFSAERPEGSISTLTIQRTEQRDSAMYRCASSLGTGPLYGYTFGSGTRLTVV.

The chain recombines TRBV7-6 with TRBJ2-7, with D hard to call. Germline V gives CDR1 SGHVS, CDR2 FNYEAQ. The CDR3 length is 15 residues. V lost 2 bases to trimming and J lost 2 bases, with 13 bases between them. The CDR3 sequence: CASSLSSDRPYEQYF. CDR3 DNA: TGTGCCAGCAGCTTAAGCAGTGACCGCCCCTACGAGCAGTACTTC.

This clonotype has a handful of counts. The rearrangement uses TRBV3-1 and TRBJ2-7; 8 bases match TRBD2. V shed 2 bases, J shed 1 base, and the junction held 1 base outside the gene matches. The CDR3 contains 14 residues. Germline values: CDR1 LGHDT, CDR2 YNNKEL (reference sequence). The CDR3 spells CASSQPGGSYEQYF. In DNA form, the CDR3 reads TGTGCCAGCAGCCAACCGGGAGGGTCCTACGAGCAGTACTTC.